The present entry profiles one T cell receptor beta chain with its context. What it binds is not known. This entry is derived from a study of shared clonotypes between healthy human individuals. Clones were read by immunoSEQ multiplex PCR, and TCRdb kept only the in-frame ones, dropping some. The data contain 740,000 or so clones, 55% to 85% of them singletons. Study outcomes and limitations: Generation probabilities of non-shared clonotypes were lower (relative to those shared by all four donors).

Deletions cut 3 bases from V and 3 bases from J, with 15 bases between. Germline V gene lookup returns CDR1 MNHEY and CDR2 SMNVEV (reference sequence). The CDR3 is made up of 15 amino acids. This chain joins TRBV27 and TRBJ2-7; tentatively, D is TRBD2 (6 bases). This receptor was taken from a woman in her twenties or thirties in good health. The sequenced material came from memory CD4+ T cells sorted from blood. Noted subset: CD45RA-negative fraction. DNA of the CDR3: TGTGCCAGCAGTTTTAAGGAGGGCCCGGGCTACGAGCAGTACTTC. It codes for CASSFKEGPGYEQYF.